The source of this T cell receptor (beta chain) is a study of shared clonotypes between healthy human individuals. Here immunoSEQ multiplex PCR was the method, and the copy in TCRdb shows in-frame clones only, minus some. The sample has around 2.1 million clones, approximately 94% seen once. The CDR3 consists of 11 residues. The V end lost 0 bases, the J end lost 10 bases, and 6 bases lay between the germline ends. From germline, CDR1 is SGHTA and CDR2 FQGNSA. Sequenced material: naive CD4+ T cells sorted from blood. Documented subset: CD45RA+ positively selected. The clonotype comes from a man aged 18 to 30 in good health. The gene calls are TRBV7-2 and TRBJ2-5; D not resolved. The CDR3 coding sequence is TGTGCCAGCAGCTTAGCGCTTTTCCAGTACTTC. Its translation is CASSLALFQYF.